This TCR beta chain stems from a study of CD8 T cells in Susac syndrome. Trimming pared 2 bases from V and 7 bases from J, leaving 14 bases between. Germline CDR1 and CDR2: DFQATT and SNEGSKA (reference sequence). CDR3 length equals 13 residues. After extraction with the RNeasy kit, about 0.5 to 1 ug of the RNA was reverse transcribed using random hexamers. TCRdb re-called the immunoSEQ multiplex PCR reads through MiXCR, storing one row per CDR3 protein. Of about 210,000 distinct CDR3 sequences in the sample, roughly 94% are singletons; the top ten hold about 0.1%. Sample: CD4+ T cells from PBMCs. The sequence was obtained from a human donor in good health. This sequence joins TRBV20-1 and TRBJ1-2; a possible D gene is TRBD1 (6 bases). The CDR3 DNA reads as TGCAGTGCTAGATTGGACAGCCTTCGTGGCTACACCTTC. It translates to CSARLDSLRGYTF.